These 11 T cell receptor beta chains originate from one sample sequenced in a study of cytomegalovirus exposure and HLA in healthy donors. PCR was performed using 60 Vbeta and 13 Jbeta primers. Sequencing used immunoSEQ multiplex PCR; TCRdb keeps in-frame clones, though not all of them. This table has around 190,000 clones, about 77% appearing once. The material sequenced was PBMCs. These receptors came from a female donor in good health and CMV-seronegative.

The chain uses TRBV4-2 and TRBJ2-7; perhaps TRBD1 as D (6 bases). This CDR3 region has 15 residues. The germline CDR1 and CDR2 sequences are LGHNA and YNFKEQ. The germline V and J ends were trimmed by 4 bases and 2 bases, with 15 bases remaining between them. CDR3 nucleotides: TGTGCCAGCAGCCCTACAGGGACCAATGCCTACGAGCAGTACTTC. The encoded protein is CASSPTGTNAYEQYF.

The chain employs TRBV5-1 and TRBJ2-7; TRBD2 agrees at 8 bases. J was trimmed by 0 bases and V by 0 bases; bases with no gene match: 8. This CDR3 contains 17 residues. The V gene's germline CDR1 is SGHRS and CDR2 YFSETQ. The CDR3: CASSLEGALADSYEQYF. In DNA form, the CDR3 reads TGCGCCAGCAGCTTGGAGGGTGCACTAGCGGACTCCTACGAGCAGTACTTC.

The CDR3, as DNA: TGTGCCAGCAGCTTAGTCATGAACACTGAAGCTTTCTTT. Translation gives CASSLVMNTEAFF. This chain joins TRBV11-2 and TRBJ1-1; D is uncertain. The CDR3 has 13 amino acids. Trimming took 1 base from V and 0 from J, leaving 3 bases between them. Germline V gives CDR1 SGHAT, CDR2 FQNNGV.

This clone appeared once. This rearrangement joins TRBV6-5 to TRBJ2-7; the match to TRBD1 covers 10 bases. With V trimmed by 2 bases and J by 7 bases, 5 bases remained unmatched. CDR1 and CDR2 (germline): MNHEY, SVGAGI. The CDR3 is 14 residues long. DNA for the CDR3: TGTGCCAGCAGTTACACAGGACAGGGGGGTGAGCAGTACTTC. It translates to CASSYTGQGGEQYF.

This clone was seen just once. This rearrangement joins TRBV4-1 to TRBJ2-3, with 9 bases fitting TRBD2. The CDR3 contains 18 residues. Germline loops: CDR1 MGHRA, CDR2 YSYEKL. The trim removed 4 bases at V and 0 bases at J, leaving 11 bases unmatched. Here the CDR3 reads CASSPPSSGGPSTDTQYF. DNA for the CDR3: TGCGCCAGCAGCCCCCCCTCCAGCGGGGGGCCCAGCACAGATACGCAGTATTTT.

A few counts support this clone. This chain joins TRBV5-1 and TRBJ2-1; possibly TRBD1 for D (6 bases). V lost 2 bases and J 6 bases, leaving 15 bases between the germline ends. The CDR3 loop spans 15 amino acids. Germline CDR1 SGHRS, CDR2 YFSETQ. CDR3 residues: CASSFSQGRLNEQFF. The CDR3 DNA reads TGCGCCAGCAGCTTCTCACAGGGTCGTCTCAATGAGCAGTTCTTC.

The chain carries TRBV30 and TRBJ2-7; 7 bases are shared with TRBD2. The V gene's germline CDR1 is GTSNPN and CDR2 SVGIG (reference sequence). The J segment lost 7 bases and the V segment lost 1 base, leaving 10 bases of the junction unmatched. This CDR3 contains 14 residues. The CDR3 loop reads CAWSEREGLGEQYF. CDR3 nucleotides: TGTGCCTGGAGTGAGAGGGAGGGCCTAGGGGAGCAGTACTTC.

The V call is TRBV19, the J call TRBJ1-1, with TRBD1 as a possible D gene (6 bases). Germline assignment: CDR1 LNHDA and CDR2 SQIVND (reference sequence). The CDR3 length is 16 residues. V was cut by 3 bases and J by 3 bases, with 17 bases left in between. The DNA for the CDR3 is TGTGCCAGTAGTATCACAGGGAGTGAACTTGACACTGAAGCTTTCTTT. Residues: CASSITGSELDTEAFF.

The chain combines TRBV11-1 with TRBJ2-1; D is ambiguous. The germline V gene has CDR1 SGHAT and CDR2 FQDESV (reference sequence). The CDR3 is 15 amino acids. Trimming stripped 1 base from V and 0 bases from J, with 7 bases between. CDR3 bases: TGTGCCAGCAGCTTAGTCTTCAGCTCCTACAATGAGCAGTTCTTC. It is translated as CASSLVFSSYNEQFF.

The rearrangement uses TRBV25-1 and TRBJ2-7, with D possibly being TRBD1 (6 bases). The ends were cut back, 5 bases at V and 3 bases at J, with 8 bases in the middle. CDR3 length: 12 residues. The germline V gene has CDR1 MGHDK and CDR2 SYGVNS. The CDR3 is CASSTGFYEQYF. The CDR3 DNA is TGTGCCAGCAGTACAGGGTTCTACGAGCAGTACTTC.

The V and J genes are TRBV28 and TRBJ2-1; 9 bases match TRBD2. V lost 4 bases, J lost 4 bases, and 8 bases stayed unmatched. This CDR3 region has 16 residues. CDR1 and CDR2 (germline): MDHEN, SYDVKM. CDR3 residues: CASSSSGGRGYNEQFF. In nucleotides, the CDR3 is TGTGCCAGCAGTTCTTCTGGCGGGAGGGGGTACAATGAGCAGTTCTTC.